Following are 7 T cell receptor beta chains from one sample sequenced in a study of cytomegalovirus exposure and HLA in healthy donors. 13 Jbeta primers and 60 Vbeta primers were used for the PCR. Method: immunoSEQ multiplex PCR; TCRdb's copy keeps in-frame clones and lacks some. Of about 120,000 clones in the sample, 60% to 85% were seen once. Sequencing was performed on PBMCs. Receptors originate from a woman aged 40 to 50 in good health and CMV-seropositive.

The V and J genes are TRBV27 and TRBJ1-4; 7 bases map to TRBD1. From germline, CDR1 is MNHEY and CDR2 SMNVEV (reference sequence). Losses at the gene ends were 4 bases for V and 13 bases for J; bases not matched to a gene: 9. The CDR3 is 13 amino acids. Written as DNA, the CDR3 is TGTGCCAGCAGTTCCCAGGGGGTAGGGGGACTGTTTTTT. This gives the protein CASSSQGVGGLFF.

This sequence joins TRBV29-1 and TRBJ2-7; TRBD1 matches at 8 bases. Germline V gene sequence: CDR1 SQVTM, CDR2 ANQGSEA. The CDR3 spans 13 residues. Germline trimming cut 6 bases from V and 3 bases from J; bases unmatched to any gene: 7. The CDR3 loop is CSVGLGQGYEQYF. For the CDR3, the DNA is TGCAGCGTGGGGCTAGGACAGGGCTACGAGCAGTACTTC.

This chain connects TRBV7-9 to TRBJ1-1; 7 nucleotides line up with TRBD1. There are 14 residues in the CDR3. V shed 5 bases and J 0 bases; nucleotides not matched to a gene: 3. CDR1 and CDR2 from the germline V gene are SEHNR and FQNEAQ (reference sequence). The DNA of the CDR3 is TGTGCCAGCAGCCGGGACAGCATGAACACTGAAGCTTTCTTT. This codes for CASSRDSMNTEAFF. The full variable domain, rest sourced from reference TRBV7-9 and TRBJ1-1, is DTGVSQNPRHKITKRGQNVTFRCDPISEHNRLYWYRQTLGQGPEFLTYFQNEAQLEKSRLLSDRFSAERPKGSFSTLEIQRTEQGDSAMYLCASSRDSMNTEAFFGQGTRLTVV.

CDR3 amino acids: CASSLIGGNTEAFF. In DNA form, the CDR3 reads TGTGCCAGCAGCCTAATCGGGGGAAACACTGAAGCTTTCTTT. The V and J genes are TRBV25-1 and TRBJ1-1; D is possibly TRBD1 (5 bases). The CDR3 totals 14 residues. Trimming stripped 6 bases from V and 2 bases from J, with 13 bases between. Germline V gene lookup returns CDR1 MGHDK and CDR2 SYGVNS.

The V and J genes are TRBV10-3 and TRBJ2-5; 13 bases fit TRBD2. The germline V gene encodes CDR1 ENHRY and CDR2 SYGVKD. J gave up 1 base and V 6 bases, and 8 bases lay outside the gene matches. CDR3 length: 17 residues. In DNA, the CDR3 is TGTGCCATCAGCCAGACTAGCGGGGGGAGGGGCCAAGAGACCCAGTACTTC. This codes for CAISQTSGGRGQETQYF.

The gene calls are TRBV7-2 and TRBJ2-5, with 8 bases aligning to TRBD2. Looked up from germline, CDR1 is SGHTA and CDR2 is FQGNSA. CDR3 length equals 16 residues. Trimming removed 5 bases from V and 2 bases from J; junction bases left unmatched: 10. The chain's CDR3 is CASSASRGGPQETQYF. In DNA, the CDR3 is TGTGCCAGCAGCGCCTCTCGCGGGGGGCCGCAAGAGACCCAGTACTTC.

About this clone itself: Other DNA variants within this sample encode the same CDR3. The chain combines TRBV7-2 with TRBJ2-7; 12 nucleotides agree with TRBD1. Losses at the gene ends were 2 bases for V and 4 bases for J; bases not matched to a gene: 3. CDR1 is SGHTA and CDR2 is FQGNSA in the germline V gene. CDR3 size: 15 residues. The CDR3 DNA sequence: TGTGCCAGCAGCTTAACGGGACAGGGGGCTTACGAGCAGTACTTC. Its translation is CASSLTGQGAYEQYF.